This TCR beta chain is drawn from a study of blood T cell repertoires in COVID-19. Study-level information: COVID-19 samples collected from the United States, Italy and Spain covered acute and convalescent phases.

Germline V gene sequence: CDR1 MGHRA, CDR2 YSYEKL. This CDR3 is built from 13 residues. Between the trimmed V and J ends, which lost 3 bases and 4 bases, there was a span of 10 bases. Repertoires were generated with immunoSEQ multiplex PCR, while TCRdb's copy carries only in-frame clones and drops some. The sample yields tens of thousands of clones, about 80% seen once. Sequenced: peripheral blood. This receptor was identified in a human donor in a cohort sampled during active COVID-19. The rearrangement links TRBV4-1 to TRBJ2-7; possible D gene TRBD1, 7 bases. CDR3 sequence (DNA): TGCGCCAGCAGCCACCCAGGGGGGTACGAGCAGTACTTC. It codes for CASSHPGGYEQYF.